A single sample is the source of the 12 T cell receptor beta chains below, sequenced in a study of cytomegalovirus exposure and HLA in healthy donors. Assay used: immunoSEQ multiplex PCR; TCRdb lists only in-frame clones, some missing. The table lists some 310,000 clones, over 75% of them singletons. Sample: PBMCs. The receptors here all came from a man aged 25-45 years in good health and CMV-seronegative.

The CDR3 reads CASSLDLRGTGNTIYF. In nucleotides, the CDR3 is TGCGCCAGCAGCTTGGATTTGCGGGGCACTGGAAACACCATATATTTT. The V call is TRBV5-1, the J call TRBJ1-3; tentative D call: TRBD1 (5 bases). The CDR3 totals 16 residues. The V gene's germline CDR1 is SGHRS and CDR2 YFSETQ. With 0 bases removed from V and 2 bases from J, the gap between germline ends came to 12 bases.

The rearrangement joins TRBV15 to TRBJ1-1; possibly TRBD1 for D (5 bases). CDR1 is LNHNV and CDR2 is YYDKDF in the germline V gene (reference sequence). The CDR3 consists of 16 residues. Trimming removed 0 bases at V and 3 bases at J, with 14 bases between. Written as DNA, the CDR3 is TGTGCCACCAGCAGAGAGCAGGCTACGGGGGACACTGAAGCTTTCTTT. Its translation is CATSREQATGDTEAFF.

This clone was seen a handful of times. The CDR3: CASSIPERNSPLHF. CDR3 bases: TGTGCCAGTAGTATCCCCGAGCGGAATTCACCCCTCCACTTT. V gene TRBV19 combines with J gene TRBJ1-6; D gene unclear. The V gene lost 3 bases and the J gene lost 7 bases, with 10 bases spanning the gap. From germline, CDR1 is LNHDA and CDR2 SQIVND (reference sequence). CDR3 length: 14 amino acids.

The chain has TRBV9 and TRBJ2-1; TRBD1 matches at 8 bases. The CDR3 sequence is 18 residues long. V lost 0 bases, J lost 8 bases, and 16 bases stayed unmatched. Germline CDR1 reads SGDLS; CDR2 reads YYNGEE. CDR3 sequence reads: CASSVEWDRQGAKYEQFF. The CDR3 coding sequence is TGTGCCAGCAGCGTAGAGTGGGATCGGCAGGGGGCAAAGTATGAGCAGTTCTTC.

A note on this clone: This specimen includes other DNA sequences encoding the same CDR3. The CDR3 here is CASSYSWTGSYEQYF. In nucleotides, the CDR3 is TGTGCCAGCAGTTACTCTTGGACAGGGTCCTACGAGCAGTACTTC. V is TRBV6-5 and J is TRBJ2-7; 8 positions match TRBD1. CDR3 length: 15 residues. V trimming: 0 bases; J trimming: 1 base; junction bases outside the gene matches: 2. The germline CDR1 and CDR2 sequences are MNHEY and SVGAGI.

The chain carries TRBV11-2 and TRBJ1-1, with D unresolved. Germline CDR1 and CDR2: SGHAT and FQNNGV. The CDR3 covers 12 residues. With 0 bases removed from V and 6 bases from J, the gap between germline ends came to 5 bases. CDR3 bases: TGTGCCAGCAGCTTAGACAAATCTGAAGCTTTCTTT. Translation: CASSLDKSEAFF.

V is TRBV11-2 and J is TRBJ1-1; D possibly corresponds to TRBD1 (5 bases). V shed 5 bases and J shed 3 bases, with 19 bases lying between them. Germline assignment: CDR1 SGHAT and CDR2 FQNNGV. The CDR3 is 16 residues long. The CDR3, as DNA: TGTGCCAGCAGCCAACTAGGGACTGGGTGGTACACTGAAGCTTTCTTT. Protein sequence: CASSQLGTGWYTEAFF.

The V call is TRBV5-6, the J call TRBJ2-7, with 9 bases fitting TRBD1. The CDR3 sequence is 15 residues long. The junction had 7 bases not matched to a gene; V was cut back by 3 bases and J by 3 bases. Germline CDR1 reads SGHDT; CDR2 reads YYEEEE. The CDR3 DNA sequence: TGTGCCAGCAGCTCCACAGGGGGCTCCCTCTACGAGCAGTACTTC. Protein: CASSSTGGSLYEQYF.

This clone was seen a few times. The rearrangement joins TRBV29-1 to TRBJ1-2, with 8 bases lining up with TRBD1. Germline CDR1 is SQVTM and CDR2 is ANQGSEA. The CDR3 is made up of 13 amino acids. The junction had 4 bases not matched to a gene; V was cut back by 6 bases and J by 1 base. CDR3 sequence: CSVAGQDNYGYTF. In nucleotides, the CDR3 is TGCAGCGTGGCGGGACAGGATAACTATGGCTACACCTTC. Full variable domain (outside the CDR3, taken from reference TRBV29-1 and TRBJ1-2): SAVISQKPSRDICQRGTSLTIQCQVDSQVTMMFWYRQQPGQSLTLIATANQGSEATYESGFVIDKFPISRPNLTFSTLTVSNMSPEDSSIYLCSVAGQDNYGYTFGSGTRLTVV.

The V and J genes are TRBV4-1 and TRBJ2-1; TRBD1 might be the D (6 bases). The V and J ends lost 3 bases and 9 bases respectively, with 12 bases between them. The length of the CDR3 is 13 residues. Germline V gives CDR1 MGHRA, CDR2 YSYEKL. The CDR3 region is CASSQNTGSEQFF. The CDR3 region has the DNA TGCGCCAGCAGCCAGAATACAGGGAGTGAGCAGTTCTTC.

The chain uses TRBV9 and TRBJ2-7; TRBD2 matches 10 bases. V shed 1 base, J shed 2 bases, and the junction held 12 bases outside the gene matches. CDR1 is SGDLS, CDR2 YYNGEE, per germline. CDR3 length: 18 residues. CDR3 sequence: CASSVSGGAALVTYEQYF. The CDR3 coding sequence is TGTGCCAGCAGCGTAAGCGGGGGGGCCGCTTTGGTTACCTACGAGCAGTACTTC.

This chain connects TRBV6-5 to TRBJ2-7; TRBD1 is a possible D gene (6 bases). The germline CDR1 and CDR2 sequences are MNHEY and SVGAGI. The CDR3 covers 13 residues. Between the trimmed V and J ends, which lost 2 bases and 3 bases, there was a span of 8 bases. The chain's CDR3 is CASSYGRGYEQYF. DNA for the CDR3: TGTGCCAGCAGTTACGGCAGGGGCTACGAGCAGTACTTC.